These 24 T cell receptor beta chains share one sample of origin, sequenced in a study of post-analysis software for immune sequencing data (dated by TCRdb to the mid-2010s). The time point tag for this specimen amounts to: second blood draw from one MS patient after hematopoietic stem cell transplantation. Library creation used PCR. Sequencing was carried out with an Illumina HiSeq 2500. Unique molecular identifiers were incorporated into TCR beta cDNA libraries to reduce PCR and sequencing biases. In TCRdb, the public reads were trimmed at Q25 with fastp and aligned with MiXCR, with productive beta chains retained. Entries that share a CDR3 protein sequence are merged under the most common genes and DNA. This sample gives around 160,000 distinct CDR3 sequences in total; around 36% of them show up just once. The ten largest clones add up to under 30% of the sample. Sample: blood, taken after autologous hematopoietic stem cell transplantation. The receptors were gathered from a girl aged 10 to 17 with multiple sclerosis. Donor details come from another sample of the same person, matched by shared clones.

This sequence joins TRBV20-1 and TRBJ1-1; D is undetermined. Trimming left V 0 bases short and J 6 bases short, with 11 bases between. Germline V lookup: CDR1 DFQATT, CDR2 SNEGSKA (reference sequence). The CDR3 loop spans 13 amino acids. The CDR3 loop reads CSARDGKHAEAFF. CDR3 bases: TGCAGTGCTAGAGATGGCAAACACGCTGAAGCTTTCTTT.

This clonotype showed up many times. Compared with germline, one end of the junction differs, possibly owing to a read error. The J gene is TRBJ2-3, the V gene TRBV7-7; D gene uncertain. The CDR3 is 14 amino acids. In germline, CDR1 is SSHAT, CDR2 FNYEAQ (reference sequence). CDR3 coding DNA: TGTGCTAGCAGCTCGATGGGCAGCACAGATACGCAGTATTTT. This translates into CASSSMGSTDTQYF.

This CDR3 reads CASSFIGGRARPDTQYF. CDR3 nucleotides: TGCGCCAGCAGCTTTATCGGGGGGAGGGCCCGGCCAGATACGCAGTATTTT. V usage is TRBV5-1 and J usage is TRBJ2-3; 7 bases map to TRBD2. The junction had 13 bases not matched to a gene; V was cut back by 2 bases and J by 4 bases. CDR1 is SGHRS and CDR2 is YFSETQ in the germline V gene. This CDR3 spans 17 amino acids.

The genes are TRBV7-9 and TRBJ1-2; 8 bases align to TRBD1. CDR1 is SEHNR and CDR2 is FQNEAQ in the germline V gene (reference sequence). The junction had 9 bases not matched to a gene; V was cut back by 5 bases and J by 7 bases. This CDR3 has 14 residues. CDR3 region: CASSLEGQAIGYTF. For the CDR3, the DNA is TGTGCCAGCAGCCTAGAGGGACAGGCGATTGGCTACACCTTC.

The J gene is TRBJ2-1, the V gene TRBV7-6; 8 bases align to TRBD2. In germline, CDR1 is SGHVS, CDR2 FNYEAQ. Trimming cost V 3 bases and J 4 bases; bases outside gene matches: 5. The CDR3 has 15 amino acids. Here the CDR3 reads CASSLGTRPYNEQFF. CDR3 in DNA: TGTGCCAGCAGCTTGGGGACTAGGCCTTACAATGAGCAGTTCTTC.

This clonotype was seen more than once but under ten times. This chain uses TRBV18 with TRBJ2-3; D might be TRBD2 (6 bases). The CDR3 totals 16 residues. The V gene's germline CDR1 is KGHSH and CDR2 LQKENI. V was cut by 3 bases and J by 2 bases, with 15 bases left in between. CDR3 amino acids: CASSPKEGPHTDTQYF. The CDR3, as DNA: TGTGCCAGCTCACCGAAGGAGGGGCCTCACACAGATACGCAGTATTTT.

This clonotype was seen repeatedly, ten times or more. This chain uses TRBV27 with TRBJ2-5, with 8 nucleotides matching TRBD1. The V gene end was trimmed by 2 bases and the J gene end by 1 base; junction bases not matched to a gene: 3. Germline CDR1 MNHEY, CDR2 SMNVEV (reference sequence). CDR3 length: 15 amino acids. Written as DNA, the CDR3 is TGTGCCAGCAGTTTAACAGGGGGTGGCCAAGAGACCCAGTACTTC. It yields the protein CASSLTGGGQETQYF.

The chain recombines TRBV29-1 with TRBJ2-1, with 7 positions matching TRBD2. Per the germline V gene, CDR1 is SQVTM and CDR2 is ANQGSEA. Germline trimming cut 6 bases from V and 0 bases from J; bases unmatched to any gene: 8. This CDR3 has 15 residues. CDR3 region: CSVSFRGSSYNEQFF. The CDR3 DNA reads as TGCAGCGTCTCCTTTCGCGGGAGCTCCTACAATGAGCAGTTCTTC.

This clonotype was seen a few times. V is TRBV28 and J is TRBJ2-7; the D gene is possibly TRBD2 (5 bases). The CDR3 contains 12 residues. Trimming cost V 4 bases and J 4 bases, with 8 bases left between them. The germline gives CDR1 MDHEN, CDR2 SYDVKM. The CDR3 sequence: CASSWGEYEQYF. CDR3 nucleotides: TGTGCCAGCAGTTGGGGAGAGTACGAGCAGTACTTC.

The chain links TRBV12-5 to TRBJ2-4; no definite D call. The CDR3 runs 14 residues. Trimming removed 6 bases at V and 11 bases at J, with 20 bases between. Germline assignment: CDR1 LGHNT and CDR2 FRNRAP. Here the CDR3 reads CASGPQTGSGVQYF. The DNA for the CDR3 is TGTGCTAGTGGCCCACAAACGGGCAGTGGAGTTCAGTACTTC.

The CDR3 spells CASSFGTGDFEAFF. The CDR3, as DNA: TGTGCCAGCAGCTTCGGGACAGGTGACTTTGAAGCTTTCTTT. The rearrangement links TRBV7-9 to TRBJ1-1; 8 bases align to TRBD1. The germline CDR1 and CDR2 sequences are SEHNR and FQNEAQ (reference sequence). V lost 3 bases to trimming and J lost 7 bases; unmatched junction nucleotides: 7. The CDR3 sequence is 14 residues long.

This clonotype was counted between two and nine times. CDR3 protein: CASSLEVINSPLHF. The CDR3 nucleotides are TGTGCCAGCAGCTTGGAGGTTATTAATTCACCCCTCCACTTT. The chain uses TRBV5-6 and TRBJ1-6; D is unclear. Germline V CDR1 and CDR2: SGHDT, YYEEEE. CDR3 length: 14 amino acids. V lost 0 bases and J 6 bases, leaving 7 bases between the germline ends.

In this sample, this clonotype turned up many times. CDR3 in DNA: TGCAGCGTTGACGTCACTGCCAGGGGTGAGCAGTTCTTC. Amino acid sequence: CSVDVTARGEQFF. The V gene is TRBV29-1, the J gene TRBJ2-1, with a tentative D call TRBD1 (6 bases). Germline lookup yields CDR1 SQVTM and CDR2 ANQGSEA. This CDR3 region has 13 residues. Trimming stripped 3 bases from V and 9 bases from J, with 15 bases between.

This sequence joins TRBV29-1 and TRBJ2-5, with 11 positions matching TRBD2. The CDR3 spans 15 residues. The V and J ends lost 5 bases and 5 bases, in that order; junction bases with no gene match: 10. The germline CDR1 and CDR2 sequences are SQVTM and ANQGSEA. In DNA form, the CDR3 reads TGCAGCGTTTTTATACTAGCGGGAGTATGGGAGACCCAGTACTTC. The encoded protein is CSVFILAGVWETQYF.

This clonotype has only a few counts. The chain carries TRBV7-2 and TRBJ2-1; 15 bases match TRBD2. Germline CDR1 SGHTA, CDR2 FQGNSA. This CDR3 has 18 residues. V lost 1 base, J lost 8 bases, and 9 bases stayed unmatched. For the CDR3, the DNA is TGTGCCAGCAGCTTAGGGGCCCCCGGGACTAGCGGGAGGTATGAGCAGTTCTTC. Its protein product is CASSLGAPGTSGRYEQFF.

The rearrangement links TRBV20-1 to TRBJ2-7; D is perhaps TRBD2 (5 bases). The V end lost 5 bases, the J end lost 6 bases, and 17 bases lay between the germline ends. This CDR3 region has 13 residues. In germline, CDR1 is DFQATT, CDR2 SNEGSKA (reference sequence). The CDR3: CSAPKAAGSEQYF. The CDR3 DNA sequence: TGCAGTGCTCCTAAGGCCGCGGGTAGCGAGCAGTACTTC.

The chain links TRBV29-1 to TRBJ2-3; tentatively, D is TRBD1 (5 bases). Germline lookup yields CDR1 SQVTM and CDR2 ANQGSEA. The CDR3 loop spans 16 amino acids. V was clipped by 1 base and J by 0 bases, with 14 bases between them. CDR3 DNA sequence: TGCAGCGTTGAAGCAACAGGAGCTACTAGCACAGATACGCAGTATTTT. This sequence encodes CSVEATGATSTDTQYF.

The V and J genes are TRBV20-1 and TRBJ2-7, with 10 bases identical to TRBD1. Germline CDR1 is DFQATT and CDR2 is SNEGSKA (reference sequence). J gave up 7 bases and V 6 bases, and 6 bases lay outside the gene matches. CDR3 size: 12 residues. CDR3 coding DNA: TGCAGTGCATCGGACAGGGGGGTTGAGCAGTACTTC. The encoded protein is CSASDRGVEQYF.

This clonotype was counted between two and nine times. The V and J genes are TRBV7-2 and TRBJ2-3; 7 bases agree with TRBD2. V gave up 8 bases and J gave up 2 bases; unmatched junction bases: 7. This CDR3 is built from 14 residues. From germline, CDR1 is SGHTA and CDR2 FQGNSA. CDR3 DNA sequence: TGTGCCAGCGGGGAGCGGGGCCCCACAGATACGCAGTATTTT. Amino acids: CASGERGPTDTQYF.

In this sample, this clonotype turned up once. The rearrangement joins TRBV6-2 or TRBV6-3 to TRBJ2-7; D not certain. Germline values: CDR1 MNHEY, CDR2 SVGEGT. The germline V and J ends were trimmed by 2 bases and 6 bases, with 14 bases remaining between them. The CDR3 length is 14 residues. CDR3 amino acids: CASSYTPESGEQYF. DNA for the CDR3: TGTGCCAGCAGTTACACCCCCGAGTCTGGCGAGCAGTACTTC.

This clonotype was counted only a few times. The J gene is TRBJ2-7, the V gene TRBV7-6, with D unclear. V gave up 3 bases and J gave up 4 bases, with 10 bases separating them. CDR3 size: 13 residues. Germline V lookup: CDR1 SGHVS, CDR2 FNYEAQ. The CDR3 region has the DNA TGTGCCAGCAGCTTCGGACGGAGTTACGAGCAGTACTTC. It specifies CASSFGRSYEQYF.

This clonotype showed up many times. The chain couples TRBV29-1 to TRBJ2-3, with D unclear. The V end lost 1 base, the J end lost 7 bases, and 12 bases lay between the germline ends. Germline-derived CDR1 and CDR2 are SQVTM and ANQGSEA. The length of the CDR3 is 13 residues. CDR3 in DNA: TGCAGCGTTGAAGCTCCGACGGTGAATACGCAGTATTTT. This gives the protein CSVEAPTVNTQYF.

This clonotype was seen a few times. The chain links TRBV3-1 to TRBJ2-1; D unresolved. Between the trimmed V and J ends, which lost 0 bases and 6 bases, there was a span of 12 bases. This CDR3 spans 15 amino acids. Germline V gives CDR1 LGHDT, CDR2 YNNKEL (reference sequence). As DNA, the CDR3 is TGTGCCAGCAGCCAAGAAAGTCACCCCCTCAATGAGCAGTTCTTC. Protein product: CASSQESHPLNEQFF.

This clonotype was picked up a small number of times. J is TRBJ1-2 and V is TRBV6-2 or TRBV6-3; the D gene is possibly TRBD1 (6 bases). V shed 2 bases and J shed 2 bases, with 9 bases lying between them. The germline V gene has CDR1 MNHEY and CDR2 SVGEGT. CDR3 size: 14 residues. The CDR3 DNA sequence: TGTGCCAGCAGTTACCCCGACAGGAACTATGGCTACACCTTC. Translating it yields CASSYPDRNYGYTF.